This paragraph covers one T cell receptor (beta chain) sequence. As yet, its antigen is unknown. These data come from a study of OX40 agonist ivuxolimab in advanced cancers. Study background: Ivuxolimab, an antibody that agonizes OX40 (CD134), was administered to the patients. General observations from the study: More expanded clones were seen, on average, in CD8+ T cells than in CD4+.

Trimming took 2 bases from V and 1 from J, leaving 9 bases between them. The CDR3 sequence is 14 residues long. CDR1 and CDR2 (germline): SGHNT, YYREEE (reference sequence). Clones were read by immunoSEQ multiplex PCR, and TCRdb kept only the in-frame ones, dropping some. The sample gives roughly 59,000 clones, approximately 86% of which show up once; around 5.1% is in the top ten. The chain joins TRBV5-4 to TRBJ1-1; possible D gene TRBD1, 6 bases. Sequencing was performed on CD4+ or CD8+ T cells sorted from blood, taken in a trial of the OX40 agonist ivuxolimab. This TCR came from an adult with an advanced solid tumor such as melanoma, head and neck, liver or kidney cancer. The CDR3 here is CASSLQGPNTEAFF. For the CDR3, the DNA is TGTGCCAGCAGCTTACAGGGACCGAACACTGAAGCTTTCTTT.